The sequence of this T cell receptor beta chain was determined in a study of kidney transplant recipient with SARS-CoV-2 infection. MiXCR, applied by TCRdb to the reads, yields one record per CDR3 protein. Here the sample spans approximately 240,000 distinct CDR3 sequences, about 30% being singletons. Worth noting for this clonotype: With a much larger clone just one base away, this may be a read error.

The CDR3 consists of 17 residues. The germline V and J ends were trimmed by 7 bases and 4 bases, with 25 bases remaining between them. J is TRBJ1-2 and V is TRBV7-1; D is ambiguous. TRBV7-1 is known as an ORF, though its function is uncertain. This receptor was obtained from a male patient aged 30 to 40 who had COVID-19 and was a kidney transplant recipient. Among the T cells, some may be from the graft donor. This sample comprised a blood sample, obtained at baseline and on day 111 from a kidney transplant recipient. CDR3 in amino acids: CASNGKIHEGKTYGYTF. The CDR3 bases are TGTGCCAGCAACGGGAAGATTCACGAGGGAAAGACCTATGGCTACACCTTC.